This TCR beta chain was captured by sequencing in a study of CD8+ T cells in alopecia areata. On the study more broadly: Percent affected scalp area, the SALT score, rated treated patients' severity.

The CDR3 spans 15 residues. Germline V gives CDR1 SGHRS, CDR2 YFSETQ. Trimming removed 1 base at V and 5 bases at J, with 12 bases between. Treatment denoted: oral pan-JAK inhibitor, 5-10 mg twice daily. Alopecia areata patients provided lesional scalp punch biopsies and peripheral blood, both collected for the study. The sequencing template was cDNA reverse transcribed from extracted RNA. Method: immunoSEQ multiplex PCR; TCRdb's copy keeps in-frame clones and lacks some. Seen here are about 140,000 clones, 82% observed once, and the top ten hold roughly 25%. The chain uses TRBV5-1 and TRBJ2-2; D unresolved. The clonotype was recovered from a human donor with alopecia areata. The sequencing used CD8+ T cells sorted from blood, collected at week 4, from a patient treated with tofacitinib. The DNA of the CDR3 is TGCGCCAGCAGCTTGTTCGACATGAGAACCGGGGAGCTGTTTTTT. Encoded protein: CASSLFDMRTGELFF.